A single sample gave rise to the 10 T cell receptor beta chains below, sequenced in a study of T cells expressing NK-cell markers. TCRdb re-called the 5' RACE reads; one entry per CDR3 protein, DNA not given. This sample's table reports about 410,000 distinct CDR3 sequences. Source material: blood T cells: a sorted CD56 or NKG2C T cell subset, CD4+ or CD8+ T cells, or bulk PBMC T cells (not recorded which). The origin of the receptors is a woman in her fifties or sixties in good health.

The V call is TRBV5-1, the J call TRBJ2-7; without DNA, the TCRdb call of TRBD2 cannot be checked. CDR1 is SGHRS, CDR2 YFSETQ, per germline. The CDR3 consists of 13 residues. The CDR3 spells CASSGDLRYEQYF.

The chain couples TRBV5-1 to TRBJ2-7; TCRdb selects TRBD1, and the lack of DNA leaves this call unchecked. This CDR3 contains 19 residues. Germline V gene sequence: CDR1 SGHRS, CDR2 YFSETQ. CDR3 sequence: CASSPPRKRQDAPLYEQYF.

The J gene is TRBJ2-5, the V gene TRBV5-1; the D call from TCRdb, TRBD1, cannot be confirmed without DNA. The germline CDR1 and CDR2 sequences are SGHRS and YFSETQ. The CDR3 loop spans 15 amino acids. CDR3 sequence: CASSTTGIVKETQYF.

J is TRBJ1-1 and V is TRBV5-1; TCRdb returns TRBD1, unconfirmable since there is no DNA. The CDR3 consists of 15 residues. CDR1 is SGHRS, CDR2 YFSETQ, per germline. CDR3 sequence: CASSFWTGPNTEAFF.

The J gene is TRBJ2-5, the V gene TRBV27; TCRdb designates TRBD2, a call that cannot be tested without DNA. The CDR3 is 14 amino acids. Germline CDR1 reads MNHEY; CDR2 reads SMNVEV (reference sequence). This CDR3 is CASSSLGPLETQYF.

The genes are TRBV20-1 and TRBJ2-4; TCRdb reports TRBD1, a call that lacks DNA to check it against. The CDR3 sequence is 13 residues long. The germline V gene has CDR1 DFQATT and CDR2 SNEGSKA (reference sequence). The CDR3 protein is CSASFLGENIQYF.

The chain has TRBV28 and TRBJ2-5; TCRdb reports TRBD1, a call that lacks DNA to check it against. Germline V gene sequence: CDR1 MDHEN, CDR2 SYDVKM. This CDR3 has 14 amino acids. This CDR3 is CASTKGALTETQYF.

The rearrangement joins TRBV6-2 or TRBV6-3 to TRBJ2-5; TCRdb outputs TRBD1, but without DNA this stays unchecked. Germline V gene lookup returns CDR1 MNHEY and CDR2 SVGEGT. The CDR3 is 14 amino acids. The CDR3 region is CASRYRDIQETQYF.

The chain combines TRBV2 with TRBJ2-7; the TCRdb call, TRBD1, lacks DNA for checking. The CDR3 is made up of 12 amino acids. CDR1 is SNHLY, CDR2 FYNNEI, per germline. This CDR3 is CASSQDRAKQYF.

The J gene is TRBJ1-5, the V gene TRBV20-1; absent DNA, TCRdb's TRBD1 call cannot be checked. The CDR3 extends over 16 amino acids. CDR1 and CDR2 (germline): DFQATT, SNEGSKA (reference sequence). The CDR3 sequence is CSARSAGQASNQPQHF.